This section outlines one T cell receptor beta chain sequence together with its context. Its antigen is unidentified. A universal primer site came from template switching; cDNA carried unique molecular identifiers. TCRdb processed the 5' RACE reads anew with MiXCR; each CDR3 protein has one entry. The sample consists of around 680,000 distinct CDR3 sequences, 8.5% to 9.5% of them appearing once. The CDR3 contains 15 residues. The V gene end was trimmed by 9 bases and the J gene end by 4 bases; junction bases not matched to a gene: 12. The germline CDR1 and CDR2 sequences are MGHDK and SYGVNS. The data derive from a study of identical twins. Study observations and caveats: While abundant cord blood beta clonotypes carried fewer insertions, memory repertoires showed no such pattern.

These same records also appear under a second study, on yellow fever vaccine responses in identical twins.

This TCR was sampled from a woman aged 18-35 years in good health. The source material was PBMCs. The chain couples TRBV25-1 to TRBJ2-1, with TRBD2 matching over 7 bases. This CDR3 is CASSLAEGIYNEQFF. The CDR3 nucleotides read TGTGCCAGTTCCCTAGCGGAAGGGATTTACAATGAGCAGTTCTTC. The full variable domain, in which reference TRBV25-1 and TRBJ2-1 provide the parts outside the CDR3, is EADIYQTPRYLVIGTGKKITLECSQTMGHDKMYWYQQDPGMELHLIHYSYGVNSTEKGDLSSESTVSRIRTEHFPLTLESARPSHTSQYLCASSLAEGIYNEQFFGPGTRLTVL.